One and the same sample provided the 22 T cell receptor beta chains below, sequenced in a study of shared clonotypes between healthy human individuals. Assay: immunoSEQ multiplex PCR; the TCRdb copy retains only in-frame clones and omits some. The sample holds around 550,000 clones; about 96% are singletons and the top ten take about 0.064%. Sequencing input: naive CD4+ T cells sorted from blood. Subset here: CD45RA+ positively selected. The origin of the receptors is a woman aged 25 to 45 in good health.

This rearrangement joins TRBV18 to TRBJ2-6; 7 bases are a match to TRBD1. The J segment lost 1 base and the V segment lost 3 bases, leaving 12 bases of the junction unmatched. The CDR3 spans 19 residues. Germline V gene sequence: CDR1 KGHSH, CDR2 LQKENI. The DNA of the CDR3 is TGTGCCAGCTCACCGCTTGGGACAGAGGAACGGTCTGGGGCCAACGTCCTGACTTTC. Translated: CASSPLGTEERSGANVLTF.

The chain carries TRBV2 and TRBJ1-1, with unresolved D. CDR1 is SNHLY and CDR2 is FYNNEI in the germline V gene. V lost 6 bases, J lost 3 bases, and 8 bases lay in between. The CDR3 is 12 residues long. CDR3: CASRRFDTEAFF. The CDR3, as DNA: TGTGCCAGCAGGCGGTTTGACACTGAAGCTTTCTTT.

The chain is built from TRBV6-5 and TRBJ1-1; 11 bases map to TRBD1. V gave up 6 bases and J gave up 8 bases; unmatched junction bases: 5. Germline CDR1 and CDR2: MNHEY and SVGAGI. CDR3 length: 13 amino acids. The DNA for the CDR3 is TGTGCCAGCAGAAAGGGACAGGGGGTGGAAGCTTTCTTT. Translating gives CASRKGQGVEAFF.

The rearrangement joins TRBV7-3 to TRBJ2-3, with D unresolved. The CDR3 is made up of 13 amino acids. Germline V gene data show CDR1 as SGHTA and CDR2 as FQGTGA. V lost 5 bases and J lost 1, with 7 bases in between. The CDR3 DNA follows: TGTGCCAGCAGCCCAAGCGGCACAGATACGCAGTATTTT. It translates to CASSPSGTDTQYF.

The J gene is TRBJ1-1, the V gene TRBV7-9, with no clear D. The CDR3 has 14 amino acids. V was trimmed by 6 bases and J by 1 base, leaving 12 bases between them. Germline V lookup: CDR1 SEHNR, CDR2 FQNEAQ (reference sequence). DNA of the CDR3: TGTGCCAGCAGTCCCACCAACTCGAACACTGAAGCTTTCTTT. It is translated as CASSPTNSNTEAFF.

This chain joins TRBV28 and TRBJ1-4; D may be TRBD1 (6 bases). This CDR3 spans 13 amino acids. Germline values: CDR1 MDHEN, CDR2 SYDVKM. Trimming took 5 bases from V and 10 from J, leaving 14 bases between them. CDR3 in amino acids: CASSPGKGGKLFF. As DNA, the CDR3 is TGTGCCAGCAGTCCGGGGAAGGGGGGAAAACTGTTTTTT.

The gene calls are TRBV5-1 and TRBJ2-5, with 8 bases identical to TRBD2. CDR1 SGHRS and CDR2 YFSETQ come from the germline V gene. The CDR3 covers 16 residues. V lost 2 bases to trimming and J lost 3 bases; unmatched junction nucleotides: 9. The CDR3 DNA sequence: TGCGCCAGCAGCTTTGGTGCGGGAGCGGGAGAAGAGACCCAGTACTTC. This encodes CASSFGAGAGEETQYF.

This chain links TRBV11-2 with TRBJ2-7; 7 nucleotides align to TRBD1. Germline values: CDR1 SGHAT, CDR2 FQNNGV. CDR3 length: 15 amino acids. V shed 1 base and J 2 bases; nucleotides not matched to a gene: 5. CDR3 residues: CASSLVTGFTYEQYF. The DNA of the CDR3 is TGTGCCAGCAGCTTAGTGACAGGGTTCACCTACGAGCAGTACTTC. Full variable domain (rest looked up from reference TRBV11-2 and TRBJ2-7): EAGVAQSPRYKIIEKRQSVAFWCNPISGHATLYWYQQILGQGPKLLIQFQNNGVVDDSQLPKDRFSAERLKGVDSTLKIQPAKLEDSAVYLCASSLVTGFTYEQYFGPGTRLTVT.

V is TRBV18 and J is TRBJ1-1, with a weak D call TRBD1 (5 bases). There are 16 residues in the CDR3. Germline V gene data show CDR1 as KGHSH and CDR2 as LQKENI. Trimming took off 4 bases at V and 4 bases at J, with 19 bases between the two ends. For the CDR3, the DNA is TGTGCCAGCTCACGGGGCCCGGGGGTCAAAAGCACTGAAGCTTTCTTT. Translated, it gives CASSRGPGVKSTEAFF.

The chain employs TRBV29-1 and TRBJ2-1; 10 bases line up with TRBD1. CDR1 and CDR2 (germline): SQVTM, ANQGSEA. This CDR3 region has 13 residues. V gave up 3 bases and J gave up 9 bases; unmatched junction bases: 5. CDR3 protein: CSVERQGAGEQFF. CDR3 DNA: TGCAGCGTTGAGCGACAGGGGGCGGGTGAGCAGTTCTTC.

DNA of the CDR3: TGTGCCAGCAGTGAATGGGGGGAAATGACTGAAGCTTTCTTT. Its protein is CASSEWGEMTEAFF. The genes are TRBV6-1 and TRBJ1-1, with D tentatively TRBD1 (5 bases). CDR3 length equals 14 residues. V was cut by 2 bases and J by 5 bases, with 12 bases left in between. Germline V gene sequence: CDR1 MNHNS, CDR2 SASEGT.

The rearrangement links TRBV6-4 to TRBJ2-2; 9 nucleotides line up with TRBD2. V was pared by 6 bases and J by 4 bases, with 3 bases of the junction left unmatched. Germline V gene data show CDR1 as MRHNA and CDR2 as SNTAGT. There are 14 residues in the CDR3. The CDR3 sequence: CASRWTSATGELFF. In nucleotides, the CDR3 is TGTGCCAGCAGATGGACTAGCGCCACCGGGGAGCTGTTTTTT.

The gene calls are TRBV11-2 and TRBJ1-2, with D maybe TRBD1 (5 bases). CDR1 is SGHAT, CDR2 FQNNGV, per germline. Trimming removed 5 bases at V and 2 bases at J, with 18 bases between. The length of the CDR3 is 16 residues. In DNA form, the CDR3 reads TGTGCCAGCAGCCCCGGGACGTCCGAATGGAACTATGGCTACACCTTC. Translated: CASSPGTSEWNYGYTF.

V is TRBV6-1 and J is TRBJ1-1; perhaps TRBD1 as D (5 bases). Germline values: CDR1 MNHNS, CDR2 SASEGT. Trimming took 1 base from V and 0 from J, leaving 9 bases between them. CDR3 size: 15 residues. The CDR3 DNA reads as TGTGCCAGCAGTGAAGACAGGACCATGAACACTGAAGCTTTCTTT. Encoded protein: CASSEDRTMNTEAFF.

The chain recombines TRBV5-1 with TRBJ2-1; TRBD2 matches at 13 bases. This CDR3 contains 17 residues. J was trimmed by 7 bases and V by 0 bases; bases with no gene match: 7. Germline V gene lookup returns CDR1 SGHRS and CDR2 YFSETQ. The CDR3, as DNA: TGCGCCAGCAGCTTGGTACTAGCGGGAGGGCCGGGGAATGAGCAGTTCTTC. This translates into CASSLVLAGGPGNEQFF. Looking up the rest from reference TRBV5-1 and TRBJ2-1 gives the full variable domain: KAGVTQTPRYLIKTRGQQVTLSCSPISGHRSVSWYQQTPGQGLQFLFEYFSETQRNKGNFPGRFSGRQFSNSRSEMNVSTLELGDSALYLCASSLVLAGGPGNEQFFGPGTRLTVL.

In DNA form, the CDR3 reads TGTGCCACCAAAGAAGAATCCCTTAAGGTGAACACTGAAGCTTTCTTT. Translation gives CATKEESLKVNTEAFF. V usage is TRBV15 and J usage is TRBJ1-1; D unresolved. The CDR3 covers 16 residues. Germline lookup yields CDR1 LNHNV and CDR2 YYDKDF (reference sequence). Trimming left V 7 bases short and J 0 bases short, with 18 bases between.

This clone was seen once. The CDR3 region has the DNA TGTGCCAGCAGCCAGCTTCGAGAGCTGTTTTTT. Protein: CASSQLRELFF. The chain is built from TRBV7-9 and TRBJ2-2, with D uncertain. Germline V lookup: CDR1 SEHNR, CDR2 FQNEAQ (reference sequence). V was trimmed by 5 bases and J by 11 bases, leaving 9 bases between them. The CDR3 extends over 11 amino acids.

The rearrangement links TRBV28 to TRBJ2-1; the D gene is possibly TRBD2 (6 bases). The V gene's germline CDR1 is MDHEN and CDR2 SYDVKM. Trimming removed 3 bases from V and 8 bases from J, with 23 bases in between. CDR3 length equals 17 residues. For the CDR3, the DNA is TGTGCCAGCAGTTTTACCATAGGGACCCCGGGAGACGATGAGCAGTTCTTC. Its protein is CASSFTIGTPGDDEQFF.

The chain joins TRBV11-1 to TRBJ2-6; D gene uncertain. The CDR3 runs to 14 residues. From germline, CDR1 is SGHAT and CDR2 FQDESV (reference sequence). Trimming removed 5 bases from V and 0 bases from J, with 5 bases in between. The CDR3, as DNA: TGTGCCAGCAGCCGAAGCTCTGGGGCCAACGTCCTGACTTTC. This sequence encodes CASSRSSGANVLTF.

This chain links TRBV21-1 with TRBJ2-1; the D call TRBD2 from the table was never checked on the DNA. TRBV21-1 is a pseudogene. The CDR3 loop spans 15 amino acids. This CDR3 is CASSKWLASYNEQFF. The CDR3 coding sequence is TGTGCCAGCAGCAAGTGGTTAGCGAGCTACAATGAGCAGTTCTTC.

This clone showed up just once. The chain combines TRBV5-1 with TRBJ2-2; 7 bases are a match to TRBD2. CDR1 is SGHRS and CDR2 is YFSETQ in the germline V gene. Trimming cost V 7 bases and J 6 bases; bases outside gene matches: 9. CDR3 size: 14 residues. CDR3 bases: TGCGCCAGCTTAGCCGGGACTACCTCCGGGGAGCTGTTTTTT. It codes for CASLAGTTSGELFF.

This clone was found once. This rearrangement joins TRBV2 to TRBJ1-1; a possible D gene is TRBD1 (5 bases). Germline V gene lookup returns CDR1 SNHLY and CDR2 FYNNEI. The V and J ends lost 3 bases and 2 bases respectively, with 7 bases between them. This CDR3 region has 13 residues. CDR3 amino acids: CASSEGHNTEAFF. CDR3 nucleotide sequence: TGTGCCAGCAGTGAGGGGCATAACACTGAAGCTTTCTTT.